Each of the 7 T cell receptor beta chains below was sequenced from the same sample in a study of Graves' ophthalmopathy and Graves' hyperthyroidism. The authors amplified TCR beta CDR3 regions from RNA transcripts. A first-round RT-PCR used HTBI primers, followed by a second-round multiplex PCR. From the multiplex PCR reads, TCRdb called clonotypes with MiXCR, one entry per CDR3 protein. This table has about 550,000 distinct CDR3 sequences, about 40% appearing once. Sequences were obtained from peripheral blood or thyroid tissue (not recorded which). The source of these receptors is an adult man with Graves' hyperthyroidism.

This chain uses TRBV5-1 with TRBJ2-5; the match to TRBD1 covers 7 bases. The CDR3 spans 16 residues. With V trimmed by 4 bases and J by 11 bases, 20 bases remained unmatched. CDR1 is SGHRS and CDR2 is YFSETQ in the germline V gene. CDR3 in amino acids: CASSPSTGSGTDTQYF. CDR3 nucleotides: TGCGCCAGCAGCCCTTCCACAGGGTCAGGGACAGATACGCAGTACTTC.

The rearrangement links TRBV7-2 to TRBJ2-3, with no clear D. Germline V CDR1 and CDR2: SGHTA, FQGNSA. This CDR3 contains 12 residues. The germline V and J ends were trimmed by 4 bases and 8 bases, with 10 bases remaining between them. CDR3 amino acids: CASSSITGTQYF. The CDR3 DNA reads TGTGCCAGCAGCTCTATCACTGGTACGCAGTATTTT.

This clonotype was observed at least ten times. The rearrangement uses TRBV4-1 and TRBJ1-5; 10 bases are a match to TRBD1. Per germline, CDR1 MGHRA and CDR2 YSYEKL. V lost 6 bases, J lost 0 bases, and 11 bases stayed unmatched. The CDR3 is 18 amino acids. This CDR3 is CASREVGQGLYSNQPQHF. The DNA for the CDR3 is TGCGCCAGCAGAGAAGTGGGACAGGGGCTGTATAGCAATCAGCCCCAGCATTTT.

As for this clonotype: A much larger clonotype is one base distant, so this may be a read error. In DNA, the CDR3 is TGTGCCAGCAGACCCGGGGCAGGGGTAGACACCATATATTTT. Amino acids: CASRPGAGVDTIYF. V gene TRBV5-4 combines with J gene TRBJ1-3, with TRBD1 as a possible D gene (6 bases). The germline V and J ends were trimmed by 5 bases and 8 bases, with 17 bases remaining between them. Germline V gene sequence: CDR1 SGHNT, CDR2 YYREEE (reference sequence). The CDR3 has 14 residues.

This clonotype has ten or more counts. The V call is TRBV19, the J call TRBJ2-6; D gene unclear. With 0 bases removed from V and 0 bases from J, the gap between germline ends came to 12 bases. The CDR3 extends over 18 amino acids. Per germline, CDR1 LNHDA and CDR2 SQIVND (reference sequence). CDR3 sequence (DNA): TGTGCCAGTAGTATAGATCTATGGGGAAGCTCTGGGGCCAACGTCCTGACTTTC. Its protein product is CASSIDLWGSSGANVLTF.

The sample holds many counts of this clonotype. This chain links TRBV5-1 with TRBJ2-7, with 12 bases lining up with TRBD2. Germline V CDR1 and CDR2: SGHRS, YFSETQ. The CDR3 loop spans 15 amino acids. With V trimmed by 0 bases and J by 12 bases, 10 bases remained unmatched. The CDR3 region has the DNA TGCGCCAGCAGCTTGGTTCCTAGCGGGGGGGCAGTTTGGTACTTC. Its translation: CASSLVPSGGAVWYF. Variable domain in full (rest from reference TRBV5-1 and TRBJ2-7): KAGVTQTPRYLIKTRGQQVTLSCSPISGHRSVSWYQQTPGQGLQFLFEYFSETQRNKGNFPGRFSGRQFSNSRSEMNVSTLELGDSALYLCASSLVPSGGAVWYFGPGTRLTVT.

On this clonotype itself: The junction and the germline gene differ at one end; a read error may be behind it. CDR3 nucleotide sequence: TGCGCCAGCAGCTTGAGGCCACCCGGGGTGGCAGATACGCAGTATTTT. This gives the protein CASSLRPPGVADTQYF. The rearrangement joins TRBV5-8 to TRBJ2-3; D is perhaps TRBD2 (5 bases). Germline V gene sequence: CDR1 SGHTS, CDR2 YDEGEE. The CDR3 is made up of 16 amino acids.